This T cell receptor (beta chain) was obtained from a study of PD-1 blockade in classical Hodgkin lymphoma. The V end was cut by 3 bases, the J end by 2 bases, with 17 bases between. Germline assignment: CDR1 LNHDA and CDR2 SQIVND (reference sequence). The CDR3 extends over 16 amino acids. Study-wide results and caveats: There was a significant rise in CD4+ TCR diversity by C4D1, with no such rise for CD8+. Those achieving complete response showed baseline diversity like newly diagnosed patients.

Turning to this clone: Its antigen is currently unknown.

Every patient had relapsed following autologous stem cell transplantation, and cohorts differed in brentuximab vedotin exposure. The assay was immunoSEQ multiplex PCR, and TCRdb's table has in-frame clones only and misses some. The repertoire holds roughly 20,000 clones, with around 70% as singletons. The V gene is TRBV19, the J gene TRBJ2-7; a weak D match, TRBD1 (6 bases). Sequenced material: peripheral blood mononuclear cells (PBMCs), taken before the second cycle of nivolumab. The clonotype comes from a human donor with classical Hodgkin lymphoma. CDR3: CASSIYGRDTTYEQYF. The CDR3 DNA reads as TGTGCCAGTAGTATTTATGGAAGGGACACAACCTACGAGCAGTACTTC.